These T cell receptor beta chains were read from a single sample in a study of blood T cell repertoires in COVID-19. Sequencing was performed with immunoSEQ multiplex PCR; in TCRdb, only in-frame clones are kept and a portion is missing. Seen here are about 42,000 clones, about 89% observed once, and the top ten hold approximately 0.4%. Sequencing was done on a sample of peripheral blood. All receptors come from a human donor in a cohort sampled during active COVID-19. CDR3s include the opening cysteine and the closing phenylalanine or tryptophan.

v_gene	j_gene	CDR3aa
TRBV23-1	TRBJ1-2	CASSPGTGRNYGYTF
TRBV27	TRBJ1-2	CASSLQLPPGQGDYGYTF
TRBV21-1	TRBJ1-5	CASTTGGQPQHF
TRBV6-5	TRBJ2-7	CASSYSRTGGWYEQYF
TRBV4-3	TRBJ2-7	CASSQDYRGYEQYF
TRBV9	TRBJ2-7	CASSVESGSSYEQYF
TRBV27	TRBJ2-7	CASSMSGGSYEQYF
TRBV6-2/TRBV6-3	TRBJ2-7	CASSPWTASYEQYF
TRBV3-1/TRBV3-2	TRBJ2-7	CASSQETVDYEQYF
TRBV6-2/TRBV6-3	TRBJ2-7	CASSVGTSGYEQYF
TRBV4-1	TRBJ1-1	CASSQVSGMNTEAFF
TRBV15	TRBJ1-1	CATSAPTGTTEAFF
TRBV7-2	TRBJ1-3	CASSRNRGGSGNTIYF
TRBV2	TRBJ1-2	CASSDGSGVGSGYTF
TRBV19	TRBJ1-2	CASSLGTGPNYGYTF